The TCR beta chain under discussion was sequenced for a study of T cells in Graves' hyperthyroidism and ophthalmopathy. Ophthalmopathy cases met thresholds of Clinical Activity Score at least 3, NOSPECS grade at least 4 and duration under 3 months. It was RNA transcripts that yielded the amplified TCR beta CDR3 regions. The HTBI primer set was used in a first-round RT-PCR of the TCR CDR3. TCRdb analysed the multiplex PCR reads with MiXCR anew, one entry per CDR3 protein. The repertoire holds some 490,000 distinct CDR3 sequences, with 15% to 20% as singletons. This clonotype was counted many times. CDR3 size: 15 residues. CDR1 and CDR2 from the germline V gene are MNHNS and SASEGT. V gave up 5 bases and J gave up 6 bases, with 19 bases separating them.

The V gene is TRBV6-1, the J gene TRBJ1-2; D is ambiguous. The receptor comes from a woman in her 30s with Graves' ophthalmopathy. Material for sequencing was blood. The CDR3 sequence is CASSPHPRRPDGYTF. The CDR3, as DNA: TGTGCCAGCAGTCCCCACCCCCGACGGCCCGATGGCTACACCTTC.